These 10 T cell receptor beta chains share one sample of origin, sequenced in a study of T cell repertoires in cytomegalovirus infection. These receptors are not linked to any known antigen. A single record per CDR3 protein comes from TCRdb applying MiXCR to the reads. The sample has approximately 280,000 distinct CDR3 sequences; approximately 22% are singletons. Sequencing used cultured PBMCs, obtained from culture after CMV antigen stimulation. All receptors come from a human donor in good health (CMV status not recorded). Some clones in this sample may be carry-over from other donors' samples.

This clonotype has a count of ten or more. V is TRBV7-4 and J is TRBJ1-3; D is unresolved. Trimming cost V 2 bases and J 7 bases, with 12 bases left between them. This CDR3 spans 14 amino acids. Germline V lookup: CDR1 SGHVT, CDR2 SQSDAQ. The CDR3 spells CASSLLSLSNTIYF. CDR3 bases: TGTGCCAGCAGCTTATTGTCTCTATCGAACACCATATATTTT. The full variable domain, rest sourced from reference TRBV7-4 and TRBJ1-3, is GAGVSQSPRYKVAKRGRDVALRCDSISGHVTLYWYRQTLGQGSEVLTYSQSDAQRDKSGRPSGRFSAERPERSVSTLKIQRTEQGDSAVYLCASSLLSLSNTIYFGEGSWLTVV.

This clonotype has only a few counts. V is TRBV7-8 and J is TRBJ2-2; 8 bases match TRBD2. CDR1 and CDR2 from the germline V gene are SGHVS and FQNEAQ. Trimming at V came to 0 bases and at J to 1 base, leaving 4 bases not matched to a gene. CDR3 length: 17 amino acids. CDR3 bases: TGTGCCAGCAGCTTAGCTTTGACTAGCGTGAACACCGGGGAGCTGTTTTTT. This translates into CASSLALTSVNTGELFF.

This clonotype was seen only a few times. V and J are TRBV11-2 and TRBJ2-3; D may be TRBD1 (6 bases). Trimming took off 5 bases at V and 2 bases at J, with 14 bases between the two ends. The CDR3 sequence is 15 residues long. From germline, CDR1 is SGHAT and CDR2 FQNNGV. CDR3 nucleotide sequence: TGTGCCAGCAGCCGACAGGTCACCCCCACAGATACGCAGTATTTT. It specifies CASSRQVTPTDTQYF. The full variable domain, rest sourced from reference TRBV11-2 and TRBJ2-3, is EAGVAQSPRYKIIEKRQSVAFWCNPISGHATLYWYQQILGQGPKLLIQFQNNGVVDDSQLPKDRFSAERLKGVDSTLKIQPAKLEDSAVYLCASSRQVTPTDTQYFGPGTRLTVL.

This clonotype was picked up a small number of times. The chain has TRBV20-1 and TRBJ2-7; D possibly corresponds to TRBD2 (5 bases). Trimming removed 1 base at V and 0 bases at J, with 16 bases between. The CDR3 totals 16 residues. Germline lookup yields CDR1 DFQATT and CDR2 SNEGSKA (reference sequence). The CDR3: CSARVKASWSSYEQYF. In DNA form, the CDR3 reads TGCAGTGCTAGAGTTAAGGCTAGCTGGAGCTCCTACGAGCAGTACTTC.

The sample holds many counts of this clonotype. The chain carries TRBV10-3 and TRBJ2-5; tentative D call: TRBD2 (5 bases). The V end was cut by 2 bases, the J end by 3 bases, with 7 bases between. CDR1 and CDR2 (germline): ENHRY, SYGVKD. The CDR3 has 13 amino acids. This chain's CDR3 is CAISEGSKETQYF. The CDR3 DNA is TGTGCCATCAGTGAGGGGAGCAAAGAGACCCAGTACTTC.

This clonotype was picked up many times. This rearrangement joins TRBV6-2 or TRBV6-3 to TRBJ2-7; 7 nucleotides align to TRBD2. The CDR3 sequence is 14 residues long. Trimming took 8 bases from V and 4 from J; bases not matched to a gene: 11. Germline CDR1 MNHEY, CDR2 SVGEGT. The CDR3 DNA is TGTGCCAGCTCGGTTGGCGGGAGACCATACGAGCAGTACTTC. As protein: CASSVGGRPYEQYF.

In this sample, this clonotype turned up many times. V and J are TRBV7-9 and TRBJ1-1, with a possible D match to TRBD1 (5 bases). V was pared by 7 bases and J by 6 bases, with 18 bases between. The CDR3 contains 14 residues. Germline CDR1 SEHNR, CDR2 FQNEAQ (reference sequence). The CDR3 loop reads CASTLTQGSAEAFF. The CDR3 DNA reads as TGTGCCAGCACCCTAACCCAGGGTAGCGCTGAAGCTTTCTTT.

This clonotype has only a few counts. This chain connects TRBV5-6 to TRBJ2-3, with D perhaps TRBD1 or TRBD2 (5 bases each). The V and J ends lost 4 bases and 4 bases respectively, with 16 bases between them. CDR1 SGHDT and CDR2 YYEEEE come from the germline V gene. This CDR3 has 15 amino acids. CDR3 protein: CASSPVLQGPDTQYF. For the CDR3, the DNA is TGTGCCAGCAGCCCGGTCCTCCAGGGACCAGATACGCAGTATTTT.

This clonotype was seen many times. This sequence joins TRBV7-6 and TRBJ2-1; 13 bases are shared with TRBD2. The CDR3 has 15 amino acids. V was clipped by 5 bases and J by 8 bases; unmatched bases: 6. Per germline, CDR1 SGHVS and CDR2 FNYEAQ. CDR3 in DNA: TGTGCCAGCAGCCTAACTAGCGGGAGGGTCTATGAGCAGTTCTTC. Protein: CASSLTSGRVYEQFF.

The chain employs TRBV6-2 or TRBV6-3 and TRBJ2-1; D not certain. The V gene lost 6 bases and the J gene lost 6 bases, with 9 bases spanning the gap. Per germline, CDR1 MNHEY and CDR2 SVGEGT. This CDR3 region has 12 residues. Here the CDR3 reads CASRRKSNEQFF. The CDR3 DNA reads TGTGCCAGCAGGAGAAAATCCAATGAGCAGTTCTTC.